One and the same sample provided the 29 T cell receptor beta chains below, sequenced in a study of blood T cell repertoires in COVID-19. The data were produced by immunoSEQ multiplex PCR, yet TCRdb's version contains in-frame clones alone and is incomplete. This sample has 100,000 to 150,000 clones; more than 60% occur once, and the top ten carry approximately 2%. Sequencing input: peripheral blood. These receptors all stem from a woman in her 70s with acute or convalescent COVID-19.

The chain employs TRBV11-2 and TRBJ1-3; D is uncertain. The V gene lost 3 bases and the J gene lost 3 bases, with 6 bases spanning the gap. Looked up from germline, CDR1 is SGHAT and CDR2 is FQNNGV. The CDR3 contains 13 residues. This CDR3 reads CASSFSGGNTIYF. The CDR3 coding sequence is TGTGCCAGCAGCTTTTCAGGTGGAAACACCATATATTTT.

This clone appeared a single time. The chain employs TRBV7-9 and TRBJ1-2; 7 bases are shared with TRBD1. V gave up 4 bases and J gave up 4 bases; unmatched junction bases: 0. The germline CDR1 and CDR2 sequences are SEHNR and FQNEAQ (reference sequence). The CDR3 covers 12 residues. This CDR3 reads CASSSGGYGYTF. CDR3 DNA sequence: TGTGCCAGCAGCTCAGGGGGCTATGGCTACACCTTC.

This clone turned up a few times. This chain uses TRBV4-1 with TRBJ1-3; D is undetermined. Germline V gives CDR1 MGHRA, CDR2 YSYEKL. The CDR3 extends over 14 amino acids. V was shortened by 5 bases and J by 5 bases, with 13 bases between the two germline ends. DNA for the CDR3: TGCGCCAGCAGCGAGGGCCAGCAAAGAAACACCATATATTTT. It codes for CASSEGQQRNTIYF.

Here the CDR3 DNA reads TGTGCCAGCAGTGAAGAGGGACTAGATACGCAGTATTTT. Protein: CASSEEGLDTQYF. The chain carries TRBV2 and TRBJ2-3; weak D call: TRBD2 (6 bases). V was shortened by 1 base and J by 5 bases, with 7 bases between the two germline ends. The CDR3 has 13 amino acids. Germline assignment: CDR1 SNHLY and CDR2 FYNNEI.

The rearrangement uses TRBV29-1 and TRBJ2-1; D is possibly TRBD1 (6 bases). CDR1 and CDR2 (germline): SQVTM, ANQGSEA. Trimming cost V 7 bases and J 8 bases, with 18 bases left between them. The CDR3 is 13 residues long. CDR3 sequence reads: CSATSTGRYEQFF. The CDR3 DNA sequence: TGCAGCGCAACCTCAACAGGGCGGTATGAGCAGTTCTTC.

The chain couples TRBV19 to TRBJ2-3; 7 bases map to TRBD1. CDR3 length equals 13 residues. V shed 6 bases and J 14 bases; nucleotides not matched to a gene: 14. Looked up from germline, CDR1 is LNHDA and CDR2 is SQIVND (reference sequence). This chain's CDR3 is CASSRREQGVLYF. In DNA, the CDR3 is TGTGCCAGTAGCCGCAGGGAGCAGGGGGTCTTGTATTTT.

The table lists this clone with a few counts. The chain couples TRBV6-6 to TRBJ2-5; 8 bases are shared with TRBD2. Per the germline V gene, CDR1 is MNHNY and CDR2 is SVGAGI (reference sequence). This CDR3 contains 14 residues. V lost 8 bases to trimming and J lost 5 bases; unmatched junction nucleotides: 10. The CDR3 loop reads CASQIGGAWETQYF. In nucleotides, the CDR3 is TGTGCCAGCCAAATCGGGGGGGCCTGGGAGACCCAGTACTTC.

The genes are TRBV7-9 and TRBJ1-2; TRBD1 matches 10 bases. V dropped 5 bases and J dropped 8; count of bases not matched to a gene: 11. This CDR3 contains 15 residues. Germline values: CDR1 SEHNR, CDR2 FQNEAQ (reference sequence). Here the CDR3 reads CASSPETGGGFGYTF. CDR3 nucleotides: TGTGCCAGCAGCCCCGAGACAGGGGGCGGATTCGGCTACACCTTC.

This clone was seen more than once but under ten times. The rearrangement uses TRBV11-2 and TRBJ2-1, with D perhaps matching TRBD1 (8 bases). The germline V gene has CDR1 SGHAT and CDR2 FQNNGV. The V and J ends lost 5 bases and 10 bases respectively, with 15 bases between them. The CDR3 covers 13 residues. CDR3 sequence (DNA): TGTGCCAGCAGCCCCCAACAGGGGGGGGAGCAGTTCTTC. Amino acids: CASSPQQGGEQFF.

The genes are TRBV7-2 and TRBJ2-6, with D maybe TRBD2 (6 bases). Germline values: CDR1 SGHTA, CDR2 FQGNSA. V gave up 5 bases and J gave up 3 bases, with 11 bases separating them. The CDR3 is 15 amino acids. The CDR3 DNA reads TGTGCCAGCAGCCGGAGGGTGGGTGGGGCCAACGTCCTGACTTTC. Its translation: CASSRRVGGANVLTF.

The V gene is TRBV28, the J gene TRBJ2-5; 7 nucleotides align to TRBD2. V gave up 3 bases and J gave up 1 base; unmatched junction bases: 2. The CDR3 contains 14 residues. Germline V lookup: CDR1 MDHEN, CDR2 SYDVKM. This chain's CDR3 is CASSFGTTQETQYF. In DNA form, the CDR3 reads TGTGCCAGCAGTTTCGGGACTACCCAAGAGACCCAGTACTTC.

V is TRBV18 and J is TRBJ1-2; perhaps TRBD1 as D (6 bases). Germline V CDR1 and CDR2: KGHSH, LQKENI. The CDR3 covers 14 residues. With 6 bases removed from V and 3 bases from J, the gap between germline ends came to 14 bases. CDR3 in DNA: TGTGCCAGCTCCCTTCTAGGGGGAGACTATGGCTACACCTTC. Protein product: CASSLLGGDYGYTF.

The chain joins TRBV6-2 or TRBV6-3 to TRBJ2-7; D might be TRBD2 (5 bases). This CDR3 has 15 amino acids. Per germline, CDR1 MNHEY and CDR2 SVGEGT. Deletions cut 5 bases from V and 3 bases from J, with 17 bases between. CDR3 protein: CASSGPGIWLYEQYF. CDR3 nucleotides: TGTGCCAGCAGTGGTCCCGGGATATGGCTCTACGAGCAGTACTTC.

The DNA for the CDR3 is TGTGCCAGTAGTCCGACAGGGGGCATAGGTCAGCCCCAGCATTTT. This translates into CASSPTGGIGQPQHF. The chain recombines TRBV19 with TRBJ1-5; 10 nucleotides match TRBD1. Germline CDR1 reads LNHDA; CDR2 reads SQIVND (reference sequence). The V gene end was trimmed by 5 bases and the J gene end by 6 bases; junction bases not matched to a gene: 7. This CDR3 is 15 amino acids long. Looking up the rest from reference TRBV19 and TRBJ1-5 gives the full variable domain: DGGITQSPKYLFRKEGQNVTLSCEQNLNHDAMYWYRQDPGQGLRLIYYSQIVNDFQKGDIAEGYSVSREKKESFPLTVTSAQKNPTAFYLCASSPTGGIGQPQHFGDGTRLSIL.

The V gene is TRBV15, the J gene TRBJ2-7, with a possible D match to TRBD2 (6 bases). Germline V gene lookup returns CDR1 LNHNV and CDR2 YYDKDF (reference sequence). The V end was cut by 0 bases, the J end by 7 bases, with 10 bases between. The CDR3 extends over 13 amino acids. Here the CDR3 DNA reads TGTGCCACCAGCAGAGATCGGGGGAGGGAGCAGTACTTC. As protein: CATSRDRGREQYF.

The chain recombines TRBV5-1 with TRBJ2-3; 11 bases agree with TRBD2. V shed 5 bases and J 4 bases; nucleotides not matched to a gene: 3. The CDR3 loop spans 14 amino acids. Looked up from germline, CDR1 is SGHRS and CDR2 is YFSETQ. Here the CDR3 reads CASRLAGVADTQYF. The CDR3 nucleotides are TGCGCCAGCAGACTAGCGGGGGTGGCAGATACGCAGTATTTT.

This clone has more than one count but fewer than ten. The chain carries TRBV27 and TRBJ1-5, with 8 positions matching TRBD1. This CDR3 is built from 16 residues. V was pared by 3 bases and J by 6 bases, with 10 bases of the junction left unmatched. The germline V gene has CDR1 MNHEY and CDR2 SMNVEV (reference sequence). CDR3 nucleotide sequence: TGTGCCAGCAGTTTTTCCGGCGGACAGGGCACTCAGCCCCAGCATTTT. The encoded protein is CASSFSGGQGTQPQHF.

The chain is built from TRBV19 and TRBJ2-1; 7 positions agree with TRBD1. This CDR3 has 16 residues. CDR1 and CDR2 from the germline V gene are LNHDA and SQIVND (reference sequence). After removal of 5 bases from V and 6 bases from J, the junction contained 13 bases not matched to a gene. The CDR3 nucleotides read TGTGCCAGTAGTCCCCAGCAGGGAAGGGGGCTCAATGAGCAGTTCTTC. Its protein is CASSPQQGRGLNEQFF.

This chain joins TRBV7-9 and TRBJ2-6, with TRBD2 matching 7 bases. Germline CDR1 is SEHNR and CDR2 is FQNEAQ (reference sequence). The J segment lost 2 bases and the V segment lost 6 bases, leaving 7 bases of the junction unmatched. The CDR3 is made up of 16 amino acids. The CDR3 spells CASRETGGTGANVLTF. The CDR3 DNA reads TGTGCCAGCAGGGAAACGGGGGGAACTGGGGCCAACGTCCTGACTTTC.

This chain uses TRBV2 with TRBJ1-1; no firm D call. Germline values: CDR1 SNHLY, CDR2 FYNNEI. This CDR3 contains 13 residues. The germline V and J ends were trimmed by 4 bases and 6 bases, with 12 bases remaining between them. CDR3 in amino acids: CASSGSGGAEAFF. CDR3 in DNA: TGTGCCAGCAGTGGGTCGGGCGGGGCTGAAGCTTTCTTT.

The J gene is TRBJ2-7, the V gene TRBV28; no clear D. This CDR3 has 13 amino acids. Trimming cost V 3 bases and J 6 bases, with 12 bases left between them. Germline V gene lookup returns CDR1 MDHEN and CDR2 SYDVKM. The CDR3, as DNA: TGTGCCAGCAGTTTCCCCCCAGTTCGCGAGCAGTACTTC. Translating gives CASSFPPVREQYF.

V and J are TRBV11-2 and TRBJ1-6; D not certain. The CDR3 extends over 16 amino acids. Per the germline V gene, CDR1 is SGHAT and CDR2 is FQNNGV. V dropped 1 base and J dropped 0 bases, with 7 bases sitting between them. Written as DNA, the CDR3 is TGTGCCAGCAGCTTAGTCAGAGGCTCCTATAATTCACCCCTCCACTTT. Translating it yields CASSLVRGSYNSPLHF.

V usage is TRBV9 and J usage is TRBJ1-6; D gene unclear. Per germline, CDR1 SGDLS and CDR2 YYNGEE. Trimming pared 1 base from V and 9 bases from J, leaving 17 bases between. CDR3 length equals 16 residues. CDR3 region: CASSVSPQLGGSPLHF. As DNA, the CDR3 is TGTGCCAGCAGCGTATCCCCACAGTTAGGAGGTTCACCCCTCCACTTT.

This chain joins TRBV14 and TRBJ2-1; perhaps TRBD2 as D (7 bases). Germline CDR1 and CDR2: SGHDN and FVKESK. CDR3 size: 14 residues. With 8 bases removed from V and 5 bases from J, the gap between germline ends came to 16 bases. Here the CDR3 reads CASQRGGQHNEQFF. Here the CDR3 DNA reads TGTGCCAGCCAAAGGGGGGGCCAACACAATGAGCAGTTCTTC.

The chain employs TRBV7-2 and TRBJ2-5; TRBD2 aligns across 10 bases. CDR3 length: 16 residues. Germline loops: CDR1 SGHTA, CDR2 FQGNSA. Germline trimming cut 7 bases from V and 2 bases from J; bases unmatched to any gene: 10. The CDR3 loop is CASKVASGGVQETQYF. DNA for the CDR3: TGTGCCAGCAAGGTAGCTAGCGGGGGCGTACAAGAGACCCAGTACTTC.

This clone has only one observation. This rearrangement joins TRBV19 to TRBJ1-1; no clear D gene. Germline V lookup: CDR1 LNHDA, CDR2 SQIVND (reference sequence). This CDR3 region has 15 residues. V lost 1 base and J 0 bases, leaving 9 bases between the germline ends. CDR3 sequence reads: CASSIGAIMNTEAFF. The CDR3 nucleotides are TGTGCCAGTAGTATAGGGGCGATTATGAACACTGAAGCTTTCTTT. Looking up the rest from reference TRBV19 and TRBJ1-1 gives the full variable domain: DGGITQSPKYLFRKEGQNVTLSCEQNLNHDAMYWYRQDPGQGLRLIYYSQIVNDFQKGDIAEGYSVSREKKESFPLTVTSAQKNPTAFYLCASSIGAIMNTEAFFGQGTRLTVV.

The chain has TRBV4-2 and TRBJ1-4; D is possibly TRBD1 (6 bases). V gave up 0 bases and J gave up 8 bases, with 13 bases separating them. Germline lookup yields CDR1 LGHNA and CDR2 YNFKEQ. The CDR3 runs to 15 residues. CDR3 bases: TGTGCCAGCAGCCAAGAAGGGCAGGGGAACGAAAAACTGTTTTTT. Translation: CASSQEGQGNEKLFF.

The chain recombines TRBV24-1 with TRBJ2-7, with D unclear. This CDR3 spans 11 amino acids. The germline V gene encodes CDR1 KGHDR and CDR2 SFDVKD. V lost 2 bases and J lost 4, with 2 bases in between. The CDR3: CATSDSYEQYF. DNA for the CDR3: TGTGCCACCAGTGATTCGTACGAGCAGTACTTC.

The chain joins TRBV27 to TRBJ2-1; possible D gene TRBD1, 6 bases. Trimming took 0 bases from V and 8 from J, leaving 17 bases between them. Germline values: CDR1 MNHEY, CDR2 SMNVEV (reference sequence). The CDR3 is made up of 16 amino acids. CDR3 sequence reads: CASSLSGQGYEDEQFF. Written as DNA, the CDR3 is TGTGCCAGCAGTTTATCTGGGCAGGGGTACGAGGATGAGCAGTTCTTC.